The sequence of this TCR beta chain was determined in a study of blood T cell repertoires in COVID-19. Original methodology: Amplification with reference gene primers provided the estimates of nucleated cell counts. Profiling relied on immunoSEQ multiplex PCR, and the TCRdb table lists in-frame clones only, not all of them. The V and J calls and clone size come from that table; D and trimming were worked out from the DNA. Among about 69,000 clones, around 86% were seen once, and the ten largest hold about 2.1%. The sequence derives from a man younger than 45 with acute or convalescent COVID-19. The sequenced material came from peripheral blood.

CDR3 residues: CASSTGQTMNTEAFF. CDR3 bases: TGTGCCAGCAGCACTGGACAGACGATGAACACTGAAGCTTTCTTT. The chain joins TRBV7-2 to TRBJ1-1, with D possibly matching TRBD1 (6 bases). Trimming stripped 5 bases from V and 0 bases from J, with 13 bases between. Germline V gives CDR1 SGHTA, CDR2 FQGNSA. This CDR3 comprises 15 residues.